These 20 T cell receptor beta chains were sequenced from one sample in a study of blood T cell repertoires in COVID-19. Libraries were prepared by immunoSEQ multiplex PCR; TCRdb keeps only in-frame clonotypes and omits some of them. This repertoire shows some 200,000 clones, less than 85% found once; its top ten account for about 5.5%. Sequencing used PBMCs or T cells enriched from blood (not recorded which). These receptors were collected from a woman aged 55-75 years with acute COVID-19.

The sample holds one count of this clone. CDR3 protein: CASTGQTYGYTF. CDR3 nucleotides: TGTGCCAGCACCGGACAGACTTATGGCTACACCTTC. This chain uses TRBV19 with TRBJ1-2, with a tentative D call TRBD1 (6 bases). The CDR3 has 12 residues. Trimming removed 9 bases from V and 5 bases from J, with 13 bases in between. CDR1 and CDR2 (germline): LNHDA, SQIVND (reference sequence).

The chain links TRBV12-3 or TRBV12-4 to TRBJ1-1; the D gene is possibly TRBD1 (6 bases). Trimming cost V 7 bases and J 1 base, with 10 bases left between them. This CDR3 is built from 13 residues. CDR3 sequence: CASTPTGNTEAFF. Written as DNA, the CDR3 is TGTGCCAGCACCCCGACAGGGAACACTGAAGCTTTCTTT.

The chain joins TRBV7-2 to TRBJ1-1, with D perhaps matching TRBD1 (6 bases). CDR3 size: 14 residues. Trimming cost V 7 bases and J 5 bases, with 17 bases left between them. CDR1 and CDR2 (germline): SGHTA, FQGNSA. In nucleotides, the CDR3 is TGTGCCAGCACCCGGGGGGGGGCGTTTACTGAAGCTTTCTTT. It translates to CASTRGGAFTEAFF.

This clone showed up just once. This chain connects TRBV6-5 to TRBJ1-1; D remains unclear. Trimming pared 3 bases from V and 11 bases from J, leaving 10 bases between. The germline V gene has CDR1 MNHEY and CDR2 SVGAGI. The CDR3 is 11 residues long. CDR3 bases: TGTGCCAGCAGTTATCTTTCGTTGGCTTTCTTT. Translation: CASSYLSLAFF.

The chain carries TRBV6-2 or TRBV6-3 and TRBJ1-5, with TRBD1 matching over 7 bases. V trimming: 4 bases; J trimming: 4 bases; junction bases outside the gene matches: 4. The CDR3 contains 14 residues. Germline V CDR1 and CDR2: MNHEY, SVGEGT. CDR3 bases: TGTGCCAGCAGTTTGGACAGGACTAATCAGCCCCAGCATTTT. It codes for CASSLDRTNQPQHF.

The chain joins TRBV28 to TRBJ1-2; a weak D match, TRBD1 (6 bases). CDR3 length equals 14 residues. V lost 6 bases, J lost 5 bases, and 16 bases lay in between. Germline assignment: CDR1 MDHEN and CDR2 SYDVKM. The CDR3 DNA sequence: TGTGCCAGCAGCCCCAGGGGATCAGCGTATGGCTACACCTTC. It codes for CASSPRGSAYGYTF.

The chain couples TRBV11-2 to TRBJ1-2, with 7 bases that match TRBD1. J lost 2 bases, V lost 4 bases, and 7 bases had no gene match. Germline V lookup: CDR1 SGHAT, CDR2 FQNNGV. There are 15 residues in the CDR3. CDR3 amino acids: CASSWDQGQNYGYTF. The DNA for the CDR3 is TGTGCCAGCAGCTGGGACCAGGGACAGAACTATGGCTACACCTTC.

The J gene is TRBJ2-7, the V gene TRBV10-3; the D gene is possibly TRBD1 (6 bases). Trimming left V 4 bases short and J 2 bases short, with 12 bases between. CDR3 length: 14 residues. Germline V gene data show CDR1 as ENHRY and CDR2 as SYGVKD. The CDR3 sequence: CAISGGPGPYEQYF. The CDR3 bases are TGTGCCATCAGTGGGGGGCCAGGGCCCTACGAGCAGTACTTC.

The gene calls are TRBV21-1 and TRBJ1-2; the D call of TRBD1 is as the table states it, not checked on the DNA. TRBV21-1 is a known pseudogene. This CDR3 contains 12 residues. The CDR3 DNA sequence: TGTGCCAGCGCCCAGGGGGCAGGGGGCTACACCTTC. It is translated as CASAQGAGGYTF.

The chain links TRBV24-1 to TRBJ1-5; D possibly corresponds to TRBD1 (5 bases). The CDR3 length is 14 residues. Germline CDR1 is KGHDR and CDR2 is SFDVKD. V was cut by 3 bases and J by 4 bases, with 9 bases left in between. CDR3 DNA sequence: TGTGCCACCAGTGATCCAGGGCAGAATCAGCCCCAGCATTTT. Amino acids: CATSDPGQNQPQHF.

This chain connects TRBV4-3 to TRBJ1-1; 7 bases are shared with TRBD1. This CDR3 is built from 13 residues. V dropped 0 bases and J dropped 14; count of bases not matched to a gene: 9. Looked up from germline, CDR1 is LGHNA and CDR2 is YSLEER. In nucleotides, the CDR3 is TGCGCCAGCAGCCAAGATTCAGGGGGGAGACACTTCTTT. It codes for CASSQDSGGRHFF.

The chain employs TRBV19 and TRBJ1-6, with TRBD1 identical over 7 bases. V lost 8 bases and J lost 6; bases outside the gene matches: 7. The CDR3 contains 14 residues. Per germline, CDR1 LNHDA and CDR2 SQIVND (reference sequence). This CDR3 is CASGLDRFNSPLHF. CDR3 in DNA: TGTGCCAGTGGACTGGACAGGTTTAATTCACCCCTCCACTTT.

This clone came up once. The chain employs TRBV28 and TRBJ1-1, with D possibly matching TRBD1 (6 bases). CDR1 and CDR2 (germline): MDHEN, SYDVKM. This CDR3 has 15 amino acids. Trimming took off 1 base at V and 7 bases at J, with 16 bases between the two ends. The CDR3 spells CASSLFLDRLFEAFF. Here the CDR3 DNA reads TGTGCCAGCAGTTTATTTCTGGACAGACTTTTTGAAGCTTTCTTT.

V and J are TRBV6-2 or TRBV6-3 and TRBJ1-5; D perhaps matches TRBD1 (5 bases). CDR3 length equals 16 residues. V dropped 1 base and J dropped 11 bases, with 21 bases sitting between them. CDR1 MNHEY and CDR2 SVGEGT come from the germline V gene. CDR3 DNA sequence: TGTGCCAGCAGTTACTGGGAGGGCCCCAGAGGGGCGGCCCAGCATTTT. Translation gives CASSYWEGPRGAAQHF.

This clone was observed once. The chain combines TRBV5-6 with TRBJ2-2; 11 nucleotides match TRBD2. Germline-derived CDR1 and CDR2 are SGHDT and YYEEEE. This CDR3 comprises 17 residues. V was clipped by 0 bases and J by 6 bases; unmatched bases: 7. The CDR3 region is CASSLVLAGANAGELFF. In nucleotides, the CDR3 is TGTGCCAGCAGCTTGGTACTAGCGGGAGCGAATGCCGGGGAGCTGTTTTTT.

V and J are TRBV9 and TRBJ2-5, with 7 bases that match TRBD2. V lost 4 bases, J lost 2 bases, and 5 bases stayed unmatched. CDR3 length: 14 residues. Germline V gives CDR1 SGDLS, CDR2 YYNGEE. CDR3 loop: CASSLSGFQETQYF. DNA of the CDR3: TGTGCCAGCAGCCTTAGCGGGTTTCAAGAGACCCAGTACTTC.

The chain carries TRBV7-9 and TRBJ2-3, with 7 bases lining up with TRBD2. V shed 5 bases and J 1 base; nucleotides not matched to a gene: 9. CDR3 length: 16 residues. The germline V gene has CDR1 SEHNR and CDR2 FQNEAQ (reference sequence). The CDR3 DNA reads TGTGCCAGCAGCCAAGTACGACTAGCAGGCACAGATACGCAGTATTTT. Amino acid sequence: CASSQVRLAGTDTQYF.

V is TRBV23-1 and J is TRBJ1-3; D gene uncertain. TRBV23-1 has ORF status, its function being uncertain. The CDR3 runs to 17 residues. Trimming took off 0 bases at V and 4 bases at J, with 16 bases between the two ends. The CDR3: CASSQSSGRLAGNTIYF. CDR3 nucleotide sequence: TGCGCCAGCAGTCAATCCAGCGGACGGCTAGCGGGAAACACCATATATTTT.

The chain couples TRBV9 to TRBJ2-3; 7 bases are shared with TRBD2. Germline-derived CDR1 and CDR2 are SGDLS and YYNGEE. This CDR3 has 15 residues. V gave up 3 bases and J gave up 1 base; unmatched junction bases: 5. CDR3 amino acids: CASSASSGGTDTQYF. The CDR3, as DNA: TGTGCCAGCAGCGCATCCAGCGGGGGCACAGATACGCAGTATTTT.

Here the CDR3 reads CASSYSTTGDQPQHF. The DNA for the CDR3 is TGTGCCAGCAGTTACTCGACGACAGGGGACCAGCCCCAGCATTTT. The chain recombines TRBV6-5 with TRBJ1-5; 8 bases match TRBD1. V was pared by 0 bases and J by 7 bases, with 5 bases of the junction left unmatched. This CDR3 has 15 amino acids. CDR1 is MNHEY, CDR2 SVGAGI, per germline.